The count of the clone carrying this T cell receptor (beta chain) is one. These data are taken from a study of T cell changes during pregnancy in multiple sclerosis. Germline CDR1 LNHDA, CDR2 SQIVND (reference sequence). The CDR3 is made up of 12 amino acids. Trimming removed 6 bases from V and 4 bases from J, with 6 bases in between. Method: immunoSEQ multiplex PCR; TCRdb's copy keeps in-frame clones and lacks some. The table records approximately 92,000 clones, about 94% of them present only once. The sample consisted of peripheral blood, taken after pregnancy. The sequence was obtained from a female donor with multiple sclerosis, enrolled in a pregnancy study. The chain employs TRBV19 and TRBJ1-4; D call uncertain. The CDR3 nucleotides read TGTGCCAGTAGGAACGGTAATGAAAAACTGTTTTTT. This encodes CASRNGNEKLFF.